Listed below are T cell receptor beta chains from one sample, sequenced in a study of T-cell memory formation after mild COVID-19. Each CDR3 protein is one row after TCRdb ran MiXCR on the 5' RACE reads. Of roughly 370,000 distinct CDR3 sequences listed, about 17% are singletons. The specimen was PBMCs or a T cell subset sorted from them (not recorded which). These receptors were obtained from a man younger than 30 who had mild COVID-19 (a few samples of this study predate the infection). Cell type and time point are not known. CDR3s include the opening cysteine and the closing phenylalanine or tryptophan. Each record gives: CDR3 protein, CDR3 length, V gene, J gene.

cdr3_aa: CASKTGLTGNEQFF; cdr3_length: 14; v_call: TRBV9; j_call: TRBJ2-1
cdr3_aa: CASSFGGGDNSPLHF; cdr3_length: 15; v_call: TRBV5-1; j_call: TRBJ1-6
cdr3_aa: CASSVGPYNEQFF; cdr3_length: 13; v_call: TRBV6-4; j_call: TRBJ2-1
cdr3_aa: CASSLPQNTGELFF; cdr3_length: 14; v_call: TRBV5-1; j_call: TRBJ2-2
cdr3_aa: CAGLRGPTDTQYF; cdr3_length: 13; v_call: TRBV7-9; j_call: TRBJ2-3
cdr3_aa: CASSRAETQYF; cdr3_length: 11; v_call: TRBV7-2; j_call: TRBJ2-5
cdr3_aa: CASHSAETQYF; cdr3_length: 11; v_call: TRBV2; j_call: TRBJ2-5
cdr3_aa: CSEGTSGAGQETQYF; cdr3_length: 15; v_call: TRBV20-1; j_call: TRBJ2-5
cdr3_aa: CAWRGPGKTYEQYF; cdr3_length: 14; v_call: TRBV30; j_call: TRBJ2-7
cdr3_aa: CASSRPGHQAYEQYF; cdr3_length: 15; v_call: TRBV5-1; j_call: TRBJ2-7
cdr3_aa: CASSPDVREQFF; cdr3_length: 12; v_call: TRBV6-2/TRBV6-3; j_call: TRBJ2-1
cdr3_aa: CASSDRQGIGNQPQHF; cdr3_length: 16; v_call: TRBV6-1; j_call: TRBJ1-5
cdr3_aa: CASSPLREVNQPQHF; cdr3_length: 15; v_call: TRBV5-1; j_call: TRBJ1-5
cdr3_aa: CASSVHSGQGAAGELFF; cdr3_length: 17; v_call: TRBV11-2; j_call: TRBJ2-2
cdr3_aa: CAIQVNTEAFF; cdr3_length: 11; v_call: TRBV10-3; j_call: TRBJ1-1
cdr3_aa: CASTQGKSWAEAFF; cdr3_length: 14; v_call: TRBV12-3/TRBV12-4; j_call: TRBJ1-1
cdr3_aa: CASSLDHPYSPLHF; cdr3_length: 14; v_call: TRBV5-1; j_call: TRBJ1-6
cdr3_aa: CASSPIGTESSYEQYF; cdr3_length: 16; v_call: TRBV4-1; j_call: TRBJ2-7
cdr3_aa: CASSTGLAGRYQETQYF; cdr3_length: 17; v_call: TRBV7-9; j_call: TRBJ2-5
cdr3_aa: CASSVAQGGNSPLHF; cdr3_length: 15; v_call: TRBV9; j_call: TRBJ1-6
cdr3_aa: CASSHPGGEQFF; cdr3_length: 12; v_call: TRBV4-1; j_call: TRBJ2-1
cdr3_aa: CSVRTGPADTEAFF; cdr3_length: 14; v_call: TRBV29-1; j_call: TRBJ1-1
cdr3_aa: CASSQGLSGLGGGPEQFF; cdr3_length: 18; v_call: TRBV4-3; j_call: TRBJ2-1
cdr3_aa: CASSHGQPYEQYF; cdr3_length: 13; v_call: TRBV6-2/TRBV6-3; j_call: TRBJ2-7
cdr3_aa: CASSLRTGRSNEKLFF; cdr3_length: 16; v_call: TRBV5-1; j_call: TRBJ1-4
cdr3_aa: CASSISGTGKIYGYTF; cdr3_length: 16; v_call: TRBV7-9; j_call: TRBJ1-2
cdr3_aa: CASSWGATNEKLFF; cdr3_length: 14; v_call: TRBV12-3/TRBV12-4; j_call: TRBJ1-4
cdr3_aa: CASSPLIGHGLDEKLFF; cdr3_length: 17; v_call: TRBV18; j_call: TRBJ1-4
cdr3_aa: CASSGHGTYNEQFF; cdr3_length: 14; v_call: TRBV14; j_call: TRBJ2-1
cdr3_aa: CASSVAGVTPDTQYF; cdr3_length: 15; v_call: TRBV9; j_call: TRBJ2-3
cdr3_aa: CASRTSGALSYEQYF; cdr3_length: 15; v_call: TRBV27; j_call: TRBJ2-7